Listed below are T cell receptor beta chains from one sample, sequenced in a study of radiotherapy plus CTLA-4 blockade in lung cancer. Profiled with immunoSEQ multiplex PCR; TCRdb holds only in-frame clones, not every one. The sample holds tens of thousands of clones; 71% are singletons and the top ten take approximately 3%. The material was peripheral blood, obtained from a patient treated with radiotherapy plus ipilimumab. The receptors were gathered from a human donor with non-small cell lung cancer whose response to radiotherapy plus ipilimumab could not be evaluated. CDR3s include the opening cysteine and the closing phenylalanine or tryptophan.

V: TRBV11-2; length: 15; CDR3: CASSLMAGGTDTQYF
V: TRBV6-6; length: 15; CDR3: CASSYLTGGVEKLFF
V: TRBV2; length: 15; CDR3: CASSPAGGLLETQYF
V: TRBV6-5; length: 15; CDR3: CASSFRLTNTGELFF
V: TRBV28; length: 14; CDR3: CASSLGATSKTQYF
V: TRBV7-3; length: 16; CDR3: CASSLGAGGTTDTQYF
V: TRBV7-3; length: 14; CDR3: CASSGGQSYNEQFF
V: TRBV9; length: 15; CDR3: CASSAGRTGAYEQYF
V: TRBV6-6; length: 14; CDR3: CASSQQGKDSPLHF
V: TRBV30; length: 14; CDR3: CAWRTRESSDTQYF
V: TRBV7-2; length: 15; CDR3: CASSLSVGRADTQYF
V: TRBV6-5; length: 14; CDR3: CASSTRQGTTEAFF
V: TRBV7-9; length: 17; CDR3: CASSWKFGQVDTDTQYF
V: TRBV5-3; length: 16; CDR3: CARSLTSGSPYNEQFF
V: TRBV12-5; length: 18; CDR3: CASGQGLAGVGFGETQYF
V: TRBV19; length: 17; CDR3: CASRCSGRALCTGELFF
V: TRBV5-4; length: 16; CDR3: CASSLGEKRATDTQYF
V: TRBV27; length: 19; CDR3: CASSPEGQGGPSGNQPQHF
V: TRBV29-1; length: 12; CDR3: CSARDNEKTQYF
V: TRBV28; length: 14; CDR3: CASSLSGRVDEQYF
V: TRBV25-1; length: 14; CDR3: CASSDPSGLNEQFF
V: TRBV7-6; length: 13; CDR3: CASSLATGYEQYF
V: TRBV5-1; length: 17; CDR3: CASSLGNPPGAFYEQYF
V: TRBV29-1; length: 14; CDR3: CSYSPAGGGQPQHF
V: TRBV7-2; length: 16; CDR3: CASSTPGQWVPNEQFF
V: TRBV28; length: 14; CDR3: CASSSRRTLNTQYF
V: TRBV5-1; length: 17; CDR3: CASSLAPGQNGAGELFF
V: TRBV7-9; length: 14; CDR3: CASSLGGVAYEQYF
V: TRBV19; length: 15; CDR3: CASSILAGQAYEQYF
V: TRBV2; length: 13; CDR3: CASGLSSAAEQFF
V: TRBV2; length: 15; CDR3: CASSLAGGPGDTQYF
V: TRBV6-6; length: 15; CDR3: CASSLAGVNNQPQHF
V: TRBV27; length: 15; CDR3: CASRSNGVWKYGYTF
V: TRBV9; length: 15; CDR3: CASRPGTVNTGELFF
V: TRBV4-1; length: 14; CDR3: CASSRYTGEDGYTF
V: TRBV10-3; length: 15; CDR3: CAISDTGEAKNIQYF
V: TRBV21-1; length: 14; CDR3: CASSKGTPNTEAFF
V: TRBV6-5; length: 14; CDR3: CASSYGSGRGELFF
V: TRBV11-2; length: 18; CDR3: CASSSERTGDYSNQPQHF
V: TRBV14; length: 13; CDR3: CASSQDLAGEQYF
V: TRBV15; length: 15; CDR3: CATSRDDRVPETQYF
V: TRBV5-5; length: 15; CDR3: CASSRIETSTDTQYF
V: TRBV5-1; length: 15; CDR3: CASTLAGDFQETQYF
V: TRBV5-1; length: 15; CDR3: CASSFSGTPQETQYF
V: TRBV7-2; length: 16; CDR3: CASSFIAVSSYNEQFF
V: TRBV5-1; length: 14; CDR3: CASSLVGADYEQYF
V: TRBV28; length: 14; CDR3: CASTHQTGSYEQYF
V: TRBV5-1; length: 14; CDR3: CASSPPEMNTEAFF
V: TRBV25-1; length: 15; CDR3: CASSDRRDRGDTIYF
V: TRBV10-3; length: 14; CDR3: CAISEAGGIQPQHF
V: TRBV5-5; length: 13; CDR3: CASSAGGTDTQYF
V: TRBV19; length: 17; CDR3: CASSIGLSGLAGYEQFF
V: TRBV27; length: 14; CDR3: CATGRGRLGYGYTF
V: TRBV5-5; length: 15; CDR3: CASSLDVLSTGELFF
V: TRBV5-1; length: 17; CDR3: CASSTNPGTANGNTIYF
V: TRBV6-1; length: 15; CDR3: CASSPTSGSYNEQFF
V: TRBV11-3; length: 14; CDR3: CASSLGQGGETQYF